These 27 T cell receptor beta chains originate from one sample sequenced in a study of CD8+ T cells in alopecia areata. Following extraction, RNA underwent reverse transcription to cDNA, which served as the sequencing template. The data were produced by immunoSEQ multiplex PCR, yet TCRdb's version contains in-frame clones alone and is incomplete. The sample carries around 250,000 clones, 67% recorded once. The input for sequencing was CD4+ T cells sorted from blood, taken at week 0. Source of these receptors: a human donor with alopecia areata.

In this sample, this clone turned up a few times. J is TRBJ2-2 and V is TRBV30; maybe TRBD2 (6 bases). There are 19 residues in the CDR3. CDR1 is GTSNPN, CDR2 SVGIG, per germline (reference sequence). V shed 5 bases and J shed 2 bases, with 27 bases lying between them. The CDR3: CAWEPGVWNPGLNTGELFF. In DNA form, the CDR3 reads TGTGCCTGGGAGCCGGGGGTGTGGAATCCGGGACTCAACACCGGGGAGCTGTTTTTT.

This clone was seen once. CDR3 region: CASSSSSGANVLTF. As DNA, the CDR3 is TGTGCCAGCAGCTCTAGCTCTGGGGCCAACGTCCTGACTTTC. This chain connects TRBV27 to TRBJ2-6, with no clear D. V lost 6 bases to trimming and J lost 0 bases, with 6 bases between them. The germline gives CDR1 MNHEY, CDR2 SMNVEV (reference sequence). CDR3 length: 14 residues.

V gene TRBV5-6 combines with J gene TRBJ2-3; possible D gene TRBD2, 6 bases. This CDR3 is 15 amino acids long. CDR1 and CDR2 from the germline V gene are SGHDT and YYEEEE. The V and J ends lost 1 base and 2 bases respectively, with 11 bases between them. The CDR3 here is CASSLRAGITDTQYF. CDR3 nucleotide sequence: TGTGCCAGCAGCTTGCGGGCGGGGATCACAGATACGCAGTATTTT.

The rearrangement links TRBV7-8 to TRBJ2-1, with 9 bases matching TRBD2. The CDR3 has 15 amino acids. The V gene's germline CDR1 is SGHVS and CDR2 FQNEAQ. J was trimmed by 4 bases and V by 3 bases; bases with no gene match: 4. The CDR3 DNA sequence: TGTGCCAGCAGCTTCAGCGGGGGGCAATACAATGAGCAGTTCTTC. Protein: CASSFSGGQYNEQFF.

This clone was observed a few times. The J gene is TRBJ2-2, the V gene TRBV29-1, with 9 bases aligning to TRBD1. Germline assignment: CDR1 SQVTM and CDR2 ANQGSEA. This CDR3 region has 14 residues. V shed 8 bases and J 5 bases; nucleotides not matched to a gene: 9. CDR3 sequence (DNA): TGCAGCATTTCCTTGACAGGGGGTACCGGGGAGCTGTTTTTT. Amino acids: CSISLTGGTGELFF.

This clone was seen a single time. The V call is TRBV30, the J call TRBJ2-2; 7 bases are a match to TRBD1. The CDR3 spans 13 residues. The V gene's germline CDR1 is GTSNPN and CDR2 SVGIG (reference sequence). Trimming at V came to 4 bases and at J to 6 bases, leaving 5 bases not matched to a gene. The CDR3 loop is CAWNTGVSGELFF. The CDR3, as DNA: TGTGCCTGGAATACAGGGGTTTCCGGGGAGCTGTTTTTT.

The chain carries TRBV5-1 and TRBJ2-3, with TRBD2 as a possible D gene (5 bases). Germline CDR1 SGHRS, CDR2 YFSETQ. There are 14 residues in the CDR3. Trimming removed 3 bases at V and 2 bases at J, with 10 bases between. CDR3 coding DNA: TGCGCCAGCAGCTCGGGAACAGTCACAGATACGCAGTATTTT. This codes for CASSSGTVTDTQYF.

The CDR3 sequence: CSGGQGGIQYF. The CDR3 nucleotides read TGCAGCGGGGGACAGGGAGGCATTCAGTACTTC. The chain carries TRBV29-1 and TRBJ2-4; 9 bases are shared with TRBD1. The CDR3 loop spans 11 amino acids. Germline assignment: CDR1 SQVTM and CDR2 ANQGSEA. The V and J ends lost 7 bases and 9 bases, in that order; junction bases with no gene match: 4.

This chain joins TRBV30 and TRBJ1-2; unclear D gene. V lost 0 bases and J lost 8, with 7 bases in between. CDR3 length: 11 amino acids. CDR1 and CDR2 (germline): GTSNPN, SVGIG (reference sequence). CDR3 DNA sequence: TGTGCCTGGAGTGTACTTACCGGCTACACCTTC. Its translation: CAWSVLTGYTF.

This clone was counted a few times. The chain links TRBV7-3 to TRBJ2-3; 9 bases match TRBD2. Trimming cost V 1 base and J 4 bases; bases outside gene matches: 0. CDR1 is SGHTA, CDR2 FQGTGA, per germline. There are 14 residues in the CDR3. The CDR3: CASSLRTSADTQYF. CDR3 DNA: TGTGCCAGCAGCTTAAGGACTAGCGCAGATACGCAGTATTTT. The variable domain in full, completed from reference TRBV7-3 and TRBJ2-3, reads GAGVSQTPSNKVTEKGKYVELRCDPISGHTALYWYRQSLGQGPEFLIYFQGTGAADDSGLPNDRFFAVRPEGSVSTLKIQRTERGDSAVYLCASSLRTSADTQYFGPGTRLTVL.

This clone was detected a few times. The rearrangement links TRBV4-1 to TRBJ1-2; D is undetermined. V was pared by 4 bases and J by 4 bases, with 10 bases between. The CDR3 extends over 13 amino acids. Germline CDR1 is MGHRA and CDR2 is YSYEKL. CDR3 amino acids: CASSPPWGYGYTF. The CDR3 nucleotides read TGCGCCAGCAGCCCTCCATGGGGCTATGGCTACACCTTC.

The chain joins TRBV5-1 to TRBJ1-2; tentatively, D is TRBD1 (6 bases). The CDR3 totals 15 residues. V was shortened by 1 base and J by 2 bases, with 12 bases between the two germline ends. Germline CDR1 reads SGHRS; CDR2 reads YFSETQ. CDR3 residues: CASSLTLTGNYGYTF. The CDR3 bases are TGCGCCAGCAGCTTGACCCTGACAGGAAACTATGGCTACACCTTC. The full variable domain, its missing parts supplied by reference TRBV5-1 and TRBJ1-2, is KAGVTQTPRYLIKTRGQQVTLSCSPISGHRSVSWYQQTPGQGLQFLFEYFSETQRNKGNFPGRFSGRQFSNSRSEMNVSTLELGDSALYLCASSLTLTGNYGYTFGSGTRLTVV.

J is TRBJ1-6 and V is TRBV29-1, with D perhaps TRBD1 (6 bases). Looked up from germline, CDR1 is SQVTM and CDR2 is ANQGSEA. Trimming removed 4 bases from V and 14 bases from J, with 18 bases in between. There are 13 residues in the CDR3. The chain's CDR3 is CSVVGTRPGTLHF. The CDR3 DNA is TGCAGCGTTGTGGGGACACGTCCTGGGACCCTCCACTTT.

J is TRBJ2-7 and V is TRBV30, with 7 nucleotides matching TRBD1. The V segment lost 7 bases and the J segment 4 bases; nucleotides outside the gene matches: 10. The CDR3 is made up of 13 amino acids. CDR1 is GTSNPN and CDR2 is SVGIG in the germline V gene (reference sequence). CDR3 sequence (DNA): TGTGCCTCACGCCGGGGACAGTGGTACGAGCAGTACTTC. Translation gives CASRRGQWYEQYF. The full variable domain, completed using reference TRBV30 and TRBJ2-7, is SQTIHQWPATLVQPVGSPLSLECTVEGTSNPNLYWYRQAAGRGLQLLFYSVGIGQISSEVPQNLSASRPQDRQFILSSKKLLLSDSGFYLCASRRGQWYEQYFGPGTRLTVT.

The chain couples TRBV29-1 to TRBJ2-3; the D is unclear. Germline lookup yields CDR1 SQVTM and CDR2 ANQGSEA. With 3 bases removed from V and 5 bases from J, the gap between germline ends came to 9 bases. The CDR3 extends over 12 amino acids. The CDR3 coding sequence is TGCAGCGTTGACGGAGCCAGAGATACGCAGTATTTT. Translation: CSVDGARDTQYF.

The sample holds a few counts of this clone. The rearrangement uses TRBV7-9 and TRBJ2-1, with D tentatively TRBD2 (6 bases). Germline V gene lookup returns CDR1 SEHNR and CDR2 FQNEAQ (reference sequence). V dropped 1 base and J dropped 6 bases, with 13 bases sitting between them. This CDR3 contains 15 residues. The CDR3 loop reads CASSLEGGRLNEQFF. As DNA, the CDR3 is TGTGCCAGCAGCTTAGAGGGAGGAAGACTCAATGAGCAGTTCTTC. Together with reference TRBV7-9 and TRBJ2-1, the CDR3 gives the full variable domain: DTGVSQNPRHKITKRGQNVTFRCDPISEHNRLYWYRQTLGQGPEFLTYFQNEAQLEKSRLLSDRFSAERPKGSFSTLEIQRTEQGDSAMYLCASSLEGGRLNEQFFGPGTRLTVL.

This clone has a single count. The chain joins TRBV9 to TRBJ1-1; no clear D. The CDR3 is 13 residues long. Germline CDR1 is SGDLS and CDR2 is YYNGEE. The V gene lost 0 bases and the J gene lost 6 bases, with 9 bases spanning the gap. The CDR3 sequence: CASSVALRAEAFF. The CDR3 DNA reads as TGTGCCAGCAGCGTAGCCCTGAGGGCTGAAGCTTTCTTT.

The genes are TRBV2 and TRBJ1-1, with D hard to call. There are 13 residues in the CDR3. V dropped 3 bases and J dropped 5 bases, with 10 bases sitting between them. From germline, CDR1 is SNHLY and CDR2 FYNNEI. CDR3 nucleotides: TGTGCCAGCAGTGATGAAAAGGGTACTGAAGCTTTCTTT. It specifies CASSDEKGTEAFF.

The rearrangement uses TRBV7-2 and TRBJ1-2; D not resolved. With 1 base removed from V and 8 bases from J, the gap between germline ends came to 8 bases. Germline CDR1 is SGHTA and CDR2 is FQGNSA. This CDR3 is built from 12 residues. The CDR3: CASSLDSTGYTF. CDR3 in DNA: TGTGCCAGCAGCTTAGATTCCACGGGCTACACCTTC.

This clone was detected only a few times. CDR3 DNA: TGTGCCAGCAGCCTTCAGACTAATCCCCAGTACTTC. Its translation: CASSLQTNPQYF. The chain combines TRBV7-2 with TRBJ2-5; TRBD2 might be the D (5 bases). CDR3 size: 12 residues. Trimming cost V 5 bases and J 9 bases, with 13 bases left between them. Germline assignment: CDR1 SGHTA and CDR2 FQGNSA.

This chain joins TRBV5-4 and TRBJ2-5; D is unresolved. V was shortened by 0 bases and J by 4 bases, with 10 bases between the two germline ends. From germline, CDR1 is SGHNT and CDR2 YYREEE (reference sequence). The CDR3 loop spans 14 amino acids. In nucleotides, the CDR3 is TGTGCCAGCAGCTTGGTGGGCCAAGGAGAGACCCAGTACTTC. This gives the protein CASSLVGQGETQYF.

This clone has just a few counts. The rearrangement joins TRBV7-9 to TRBJ1-1, with TRBD1 matching over 9 bases. Germline assignment: CDR1 SEHNR and CDR2 FQNEAQ (reference sequence). V shed 6 bases, J shed 3 bases, and the junction held 2 bases outside the gene matches. CDR3 length: 13 amino acids. CDR3 sequence: CASRGQGYTEAFF. CDR3 DNA: TGTGCCAGCAGGGGACAGGGCTACACTGAAGCTTTCTTT.

The chain recombines TRBV4-3 with TRBJ1-1; D call uncertain. Germline CDR1 LGHNA, CDR2 YSLEER. The CDR3 runs 15 residues. The ends were cut back, 0 bases at V and 5 bases at J, with 13 bases in the middle. The CDR3 spells CASSQDQKGGTEAFF. CDR3 nucleotides: TGCGCCAGCAGCCAAGATCAAAAGGGCGGAACTGAAGCTTTCTTT.

The chain uses TRBV30 and TRBJ2-5; TRBD1 matches at 8 bases. The CDR3 has 13 residues. In germline, CDR1 is GTSNPN, CDR2 SVGIG (reference sequence). V shed 3 bases and J 5 bases; nucleotides not matched to a gene: 5. DNA of the CDR3: TGTGCCTGGAGACCACAGGGGGTCGAGACCCAGTACTTC. It codes for CAWRPQGVETQYF.

This chain joins TRBV30 and TRBJ2-5; 7 bases fit TRBD2. The CDR3 totals 12 residues. Germline CDR1 reads GTSNPN; CDR2 reads SVGIG (reference sequence). The V segment lost 3 bases and the J segment 3 bases; nucleotides outside the gene matches: 1. CDR3 amino acids: CAWSRGEETQYF. The CDR3 DNA reads as TGTGCCTGGAGCCGGGGGGAAGAGACCCAGTACTTC.

This clone has just a few counts. The chain combines TRBV29-1 with TRBJ2-1; D tentatively reads TRBD1 or TRBD2 (5 bases each). Trimming took off 6 bases at V and 10 bases at J, with 13 bases between the two ends. The CDR3 length is 11 residues. Germline-derived CDR1 and CDR2 are SQVTM and ANQGSEA. The chain's CDR3 is CSVGETAEQFF. The CDR3 region has the DNA TGCAGCGTAGGGGAGACAGCCGAGCAGTTCTTC.

The chain combines TRBV5-1 with TRBJ2-5; TRBD1 aligns across 7 bases. The CDR3 has 12 amino acids. Trimming removed 6 bases from V and 5 bases from J; junction bases left unmatched: 4. The germline gives CDR1 SGHRS, CDR2 YFSETQ. Written as DNA, the CDR3 is TGCGCCAGCAAGGGGGCTGGGGAGACCCAGTACTTC. Its translation is CASKGAGETQYF.